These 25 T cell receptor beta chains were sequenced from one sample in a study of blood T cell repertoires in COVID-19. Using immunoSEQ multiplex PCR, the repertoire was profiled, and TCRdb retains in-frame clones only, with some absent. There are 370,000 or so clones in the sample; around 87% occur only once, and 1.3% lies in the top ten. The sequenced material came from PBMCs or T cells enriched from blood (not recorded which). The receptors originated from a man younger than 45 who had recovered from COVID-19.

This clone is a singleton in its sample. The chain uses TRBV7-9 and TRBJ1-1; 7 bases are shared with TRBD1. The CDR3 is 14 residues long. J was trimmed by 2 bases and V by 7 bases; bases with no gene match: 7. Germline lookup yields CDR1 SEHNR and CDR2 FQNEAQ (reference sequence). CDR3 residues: CASTLGTANTEAFF. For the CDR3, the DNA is TGTGCCAGCACCCTAGGGACAGCTAACACTGAAGCTTTCTTT.

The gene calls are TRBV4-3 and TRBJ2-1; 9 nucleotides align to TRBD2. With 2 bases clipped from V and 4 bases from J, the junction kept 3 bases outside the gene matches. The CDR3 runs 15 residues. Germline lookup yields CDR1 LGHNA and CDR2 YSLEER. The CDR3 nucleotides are TGCGCCAGCAGCCAATCGCTAGCGGGGTACAATGAGCAGTTCTTC. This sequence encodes CASSQSLAGYNEQFF.

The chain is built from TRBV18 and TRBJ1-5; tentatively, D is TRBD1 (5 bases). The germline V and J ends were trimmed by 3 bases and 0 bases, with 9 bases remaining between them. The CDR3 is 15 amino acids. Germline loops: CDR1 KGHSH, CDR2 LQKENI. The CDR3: CASSPTVNSNQPQHF. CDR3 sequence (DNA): TGTGCCAGCTCACCGACAGTAAATAGCAATCAGCCCCAGCATTTT. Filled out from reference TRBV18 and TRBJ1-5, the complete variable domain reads NAGVMQNPRHLVRRRGQEARLRCSPMKGHSHVYWYRQLPEEGLKFMVYLQKENIIDESGMPKERFSAEFPKEGPSILRIQQVVRGDSAAYFCASSPTVNSNQPQHFGDGTRLSIL.

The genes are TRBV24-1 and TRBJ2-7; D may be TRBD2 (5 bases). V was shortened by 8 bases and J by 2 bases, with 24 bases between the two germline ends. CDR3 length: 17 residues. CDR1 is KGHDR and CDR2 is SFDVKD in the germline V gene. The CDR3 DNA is TGTGCCACCAATAGGGTTATGTGCGTATTGAGGGCCTACGAGCAGTACTTC. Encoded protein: CATNRVMCVLRAYEQYF.

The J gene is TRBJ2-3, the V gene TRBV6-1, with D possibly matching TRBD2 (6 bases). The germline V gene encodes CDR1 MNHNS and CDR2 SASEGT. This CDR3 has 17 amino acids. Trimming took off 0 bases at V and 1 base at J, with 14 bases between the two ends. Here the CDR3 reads CASSEAGGIARTDTQYF. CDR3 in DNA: TGTGCCAGCAGTGAAGCGGGGGGTATAGCCCGCACAGATACGCAGTATTTT.

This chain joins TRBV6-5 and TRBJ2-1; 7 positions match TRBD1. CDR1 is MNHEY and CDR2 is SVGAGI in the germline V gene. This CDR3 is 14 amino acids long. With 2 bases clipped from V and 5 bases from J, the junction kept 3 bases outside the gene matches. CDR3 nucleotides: TGTGCCAGCAGTTACACAGGGGTGGACAATGAGCAGTTCTTC. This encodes CASSYTGVDNEQFF.

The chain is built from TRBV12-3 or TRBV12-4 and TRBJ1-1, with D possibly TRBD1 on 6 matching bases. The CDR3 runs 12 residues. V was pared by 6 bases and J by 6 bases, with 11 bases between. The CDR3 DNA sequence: TGTGCCAGCAGCCCAGGGGTGGCTGAAGCTTTCTTT. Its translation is CASSPGVAEAFF.

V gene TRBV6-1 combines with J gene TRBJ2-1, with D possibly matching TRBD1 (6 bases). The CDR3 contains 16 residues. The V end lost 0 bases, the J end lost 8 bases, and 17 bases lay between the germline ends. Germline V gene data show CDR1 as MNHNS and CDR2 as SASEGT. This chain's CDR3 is CASSEAQRTGKDEQFF. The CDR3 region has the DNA TGTGCCAGCAGTGAAGCACAGCGCACAGGGAAGGATGAGCAGTTCTTC.

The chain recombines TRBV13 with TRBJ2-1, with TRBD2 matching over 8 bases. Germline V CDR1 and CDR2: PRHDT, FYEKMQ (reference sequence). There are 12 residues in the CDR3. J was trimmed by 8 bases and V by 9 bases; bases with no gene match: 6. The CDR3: CASSGAGYEQFF. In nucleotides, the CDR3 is TGTGCCAGTAGCGGGGCCGGCTATGAGCAGTTCTTC.

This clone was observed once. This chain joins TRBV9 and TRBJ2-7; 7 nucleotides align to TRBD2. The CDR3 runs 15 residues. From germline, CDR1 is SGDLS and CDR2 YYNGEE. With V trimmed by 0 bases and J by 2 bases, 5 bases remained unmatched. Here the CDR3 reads CASSVEMGGAYEQYF. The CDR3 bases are TGTGCCAGCAGCGTAGAAATGGGGGGGGCCTACGAGCAGTACTTC.

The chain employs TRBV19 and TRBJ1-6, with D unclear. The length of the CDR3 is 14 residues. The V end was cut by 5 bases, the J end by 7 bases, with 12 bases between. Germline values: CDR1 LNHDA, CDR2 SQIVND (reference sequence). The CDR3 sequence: CASSDGRENSPLHF. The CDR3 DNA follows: TGTGCCAGTAGTGATGGACGGGAGAATTCACCCCTCCACTTT.

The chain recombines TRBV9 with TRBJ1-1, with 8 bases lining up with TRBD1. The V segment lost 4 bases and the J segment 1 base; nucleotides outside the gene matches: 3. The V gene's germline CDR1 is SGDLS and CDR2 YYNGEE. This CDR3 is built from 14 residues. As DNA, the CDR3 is TGTGCCAGCAGCTCGGGACAGGCGAACACTGAAGCTTTCTTT. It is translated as CASSSGQANTEAFF.

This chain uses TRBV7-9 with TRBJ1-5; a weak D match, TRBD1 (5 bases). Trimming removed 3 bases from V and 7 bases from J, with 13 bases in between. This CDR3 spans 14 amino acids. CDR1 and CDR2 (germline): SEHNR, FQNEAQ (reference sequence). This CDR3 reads CASSLGGSGQPQHF. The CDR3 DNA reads TGTGCCAGCAGCTTGGGGGGGTCAGGGCAGCCCCAGCATTTT.

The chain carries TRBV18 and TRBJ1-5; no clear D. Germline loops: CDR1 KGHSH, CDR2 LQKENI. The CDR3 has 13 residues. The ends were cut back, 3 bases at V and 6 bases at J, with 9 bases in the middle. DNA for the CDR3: TGTGCCAGCTCACCCACCCGGGTTCAGCCCCAGCATTTT. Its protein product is CASSPTRVQPQHF. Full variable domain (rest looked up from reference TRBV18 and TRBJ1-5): NAGVMQNPRHLVRRRGQEARLRCSPMKGHSHVYWYRQLPEEGLKFMVYLQKENIIDESGMPKERFSAEFPKEGPSILRIQQVVRGDSAAYFCASSPTRVQPQHFGDGTRLSIL.

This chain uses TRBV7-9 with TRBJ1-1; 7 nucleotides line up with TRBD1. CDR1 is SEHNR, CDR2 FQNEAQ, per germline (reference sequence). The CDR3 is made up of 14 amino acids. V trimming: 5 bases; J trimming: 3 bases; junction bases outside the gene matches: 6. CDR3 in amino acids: CASSGQDRDTEAFF. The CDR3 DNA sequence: TGTGCCAGCAGCGGACAAGACAGGGACACTGAAGCTTTCTTT.

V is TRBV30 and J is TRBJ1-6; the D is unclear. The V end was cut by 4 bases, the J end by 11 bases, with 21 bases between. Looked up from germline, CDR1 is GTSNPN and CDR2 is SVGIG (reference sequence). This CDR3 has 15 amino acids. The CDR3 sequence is CAWTPPRARGPPLHF. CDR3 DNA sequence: TGTGCCTGGACCCCGCCCCGGGCCCGAGGGCCACCCCTCCACTTT.

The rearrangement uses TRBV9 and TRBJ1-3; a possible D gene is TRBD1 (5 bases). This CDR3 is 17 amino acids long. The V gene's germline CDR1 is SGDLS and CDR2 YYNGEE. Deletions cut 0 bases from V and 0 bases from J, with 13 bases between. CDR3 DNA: TGTGCCAGCAGCGTAGAAGGTAGGGGAACCTCTGGAAACACCATATATTTT. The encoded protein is CASSVEGRGTSGNTIYF. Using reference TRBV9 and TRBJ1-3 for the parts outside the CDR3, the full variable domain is DSGVTQTPKHLITATGQRVTLRCSPRSGDLSVYWYQQSLDQGLQFLIQYYNGEERAKGNILERFSAQQFPDLHSELNLSSLELGDSALYFCASSVEGRGTSGNTIYFGEGSWLTVV.

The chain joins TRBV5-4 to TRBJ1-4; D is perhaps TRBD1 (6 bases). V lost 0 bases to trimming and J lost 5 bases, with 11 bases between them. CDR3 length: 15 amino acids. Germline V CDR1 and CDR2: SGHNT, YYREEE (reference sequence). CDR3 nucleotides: TGTGCCAGCAGCTTGGCCAGGGGTCTCAATGAAAAACTGTTTTTT. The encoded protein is CASSLARGLNEKLFF.

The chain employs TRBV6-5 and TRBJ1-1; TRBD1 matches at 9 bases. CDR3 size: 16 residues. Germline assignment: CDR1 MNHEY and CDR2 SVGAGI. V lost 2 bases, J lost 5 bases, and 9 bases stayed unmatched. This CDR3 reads CASSYPRTGEGTEAFF. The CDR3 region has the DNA TGTGCCAGCAGTTACCCCAGGACAGGGGAGGGGACTGAAGCTTTCTTT.

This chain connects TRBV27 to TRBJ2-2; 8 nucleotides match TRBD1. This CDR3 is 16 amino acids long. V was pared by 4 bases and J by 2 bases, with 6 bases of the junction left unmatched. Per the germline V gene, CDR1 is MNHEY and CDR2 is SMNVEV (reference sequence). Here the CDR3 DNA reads TGTGCCAGCAGTTATCAGGACAGGGTAAACACCGGGGAGCTGTTTTTT. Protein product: CASSYQDRVNTGELFF.

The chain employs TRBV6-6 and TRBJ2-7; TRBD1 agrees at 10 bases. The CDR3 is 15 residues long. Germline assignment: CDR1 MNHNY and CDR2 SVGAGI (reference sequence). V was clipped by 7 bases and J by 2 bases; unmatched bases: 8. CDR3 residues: CASNRQGAGTYEQYF. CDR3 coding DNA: TGTGCCAGCAACCGACAGGGGGCCGGGACCTACGAGCAGTACTTC.

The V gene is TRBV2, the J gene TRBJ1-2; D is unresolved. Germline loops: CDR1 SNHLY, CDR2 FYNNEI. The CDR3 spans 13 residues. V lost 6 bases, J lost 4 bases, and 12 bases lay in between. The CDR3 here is CASSPLPSYGYTF. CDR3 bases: TGTGCCAGCAGCCCTCTCCCGAGCTATGGCTACACCTTC.

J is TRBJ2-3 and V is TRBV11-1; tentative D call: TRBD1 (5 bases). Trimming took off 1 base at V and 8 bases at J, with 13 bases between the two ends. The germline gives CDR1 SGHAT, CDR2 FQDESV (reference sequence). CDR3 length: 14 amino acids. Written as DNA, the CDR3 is TGTGCCAGCAGCTTAGAGGCTCAGGGCGCTACGCAGTATTTT. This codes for CASSLEAQGATQYF.

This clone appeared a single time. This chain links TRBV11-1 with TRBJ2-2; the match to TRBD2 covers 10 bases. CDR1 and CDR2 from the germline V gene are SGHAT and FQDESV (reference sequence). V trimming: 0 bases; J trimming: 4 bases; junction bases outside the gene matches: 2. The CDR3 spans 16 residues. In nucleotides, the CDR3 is TGTGCCAGCAGCTTAGCTAGCGGGGGGTCCACCGGGGAGCTGTTTTTT. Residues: CASSLASGGSTGELFF.

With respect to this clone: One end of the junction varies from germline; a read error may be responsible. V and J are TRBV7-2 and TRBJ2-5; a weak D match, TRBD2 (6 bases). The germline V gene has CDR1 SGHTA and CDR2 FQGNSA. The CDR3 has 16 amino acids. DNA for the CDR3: TGTGCCAGCAGCCCCGGGACTCTACCGTTCCAAGAAACCCAGTACTTC. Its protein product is CASSPGTLPFQETQYF.